This T cell receptor (beta chain) comes out of a study of regulatory T cells in long-lasting Graves disease. Study results and limitations: A limited number of samples was an acknowledged limitation. More public clonotypes were shared by persistent patients (fewer than 3,000) than by new patients (roughly 970).

Germline CDR1 and CDR2: LGHDT and YNNKEL (reference sequence). This CDR3 region has 13 residues. The V end lost 4 bases, the J end lost 3 bases, and 10 bases lay between the germline ends. CDR3-region Arm-PCR and iRepertoire HTBI primers produced the TCR beta libraries. TCRdb passed the multiplex PCR reads through MiXCR, listing each CDR3 protein once. The sample has roughly 300,000 distinct CDR3 sequences, 20% to 25% seen once. Time point reported: persistent/refractory GD, antithyroid drugs over 5 years with positive TRAb. PBMC-derived RNA was used for the TCR library. The patients were drawn from one endocrinology department in Xi'an, China. This clonotype was counted a few times. Its target is unknown.

The chain carries TRBV3-1 and TRBJ2-7; a possible D gene is TRBD2 (6 bases). This TCR derives from a female donor with Graves disease. Sequenced here: peripheral blood mononuclear cells (PBMCs), sampled when the disease was refractory, from a patient treated with antithyroid drugs. The CDR3 here is CASSRGEYYEQYF. The CDR3 coding sequence is TGTGCCAGCAGCCGGGGGGAGTACTACGAGCAGTACTTC.